This TCR beta chain was identified in a study of cytomegalovirus exposure and HLA in healthy donors. The study's findings and limits: Researchers reported in a later analysis that common viral pathogens appeared linked to several top clusters. Investigators reported 150 to 200 TCR beta chains as tied to cytomegalovirus. What TCR beta sequences reportedly achieved was accurate prediction of HLA-A and HLA-B alleles in most subjects.

The sample holds one count of this clone. Its target is not known. The PCR was carried out with 60 Vbeta primers and 13 Jbeta primers. Libraries were prepared by immunoSEQ multiplex PCR; TCRdb keeps only in-frame clonotypes and omits some of them. This table has under 150,000 clones, about 80% appearing once. Germline V gene lookup returns CDR1 MNHNS and CDR2 SASEGT. CDR3 length: 19 amino acids. V was shortened by 1 base and J by 6 bases, with 24 bases between the two germline ends. The TCR originated in a boy aged 2 to 9 in good health and CMV-seronegative. The V and J genes are TRBV6-1 and TRBJ1-4; D perhaps matches TRBD1 (5 bases). The sample was PBMCs. The CDR3 spells CASSEEASARAQGDEKLFF. CDR3 sequence (DNA): TGTGCCAGCAGTGAAGAAGCTAGTGCGAGAGCTCAAGGGGATGAAAAACTGTTTTTT.